The 11 T cell receptor beta chains reported below all come from one sample, sequenced in a study of technical replicates of blood from four donors. Generated by immunoSEQ multiplex PCR, the TCRdb table keeps only in-frame clones and is missing some. The repertoire includes more than 65,000 clones, 85% to 95% of them detected once, and 0.25% sits in the top ten. The sample was T cells isolated from PBMCs. The receptors stem from a human donor in good health.

The chain recombines TRBV2 with TRBJ1-1, with a possible D match to TRBD1 (5 bases). Germline V gives CDR1 SNHLY, CDR2 FYNNEI. V was clipped by 5 bases and J by 3 bases, with 10 bases between them. CDR3 length: 13 amino acids. The DNA for the CDR3 is TGTGCCAGCAGTCAGGGCAGAGACACTGAAGCTTTCTTT. It is translated as CASSQGRDTEAFF.

The chain recombines TRBV18 with TRBJ2-5; no reliable D call. V was pared by 3 bases and J by 2 bases, with 13 bases between. Germline CDR1 and CDR2: KGHSH and LQKENI. The CDR3 sequence is 15 residues long. CDR3 amino acids: CASSPRGSPQETQYF. CDR3 sequence (DNA): TGTGCCAGCTCACCCCGTGGCAGTCCTCAAGAGACCCAGTACTTC. Full variable domain (missing parts from reference TRBV18 and TRBJ2-5): NAGVMQNPRHLVRRRGQEARLRCSPMKGHSHVYWYRQLPEEGLKFMVYLQKENIIDESGMPKERFSAEFPKEGPSILRIQQVVRGDSAAYFCASSPRGSPQETQYFGPGTRLLVL.

The rearrangement uses TRBV27 and TRBJ2-1; 12 bases are a match to TRBD1. Germline CDR1 and CDR2: MNHEY and SMNVEV (reference sequence). J gave up 12 bases and V 8 bases, and 14 bases lay outside the gene matches. The CDR3 sequence is 15 residues long. CDR3 sequence (DNA): TGTGCCAGCGCAACCCTCGGGACAGGGGGCAAGGGGCAGTTCTTC. This translates into CASATLGTGGKGQFF.

The chain recombines TRBV6-6 with TRBJ2-2, with D perhaps TRBD1 (5 bases). This CDR3 region has 15 residues. V lost 6 bases and J 4 bases, leaving 15 bases between the germline ends. Germline assignment: CDR1 MNHNY and CDR2 SVGAGI (reference sequence). The CDR3 here is CASSTSTGATGELFF. The CDR3 bases are TGTGCCAGCAGCACCTCAACAGGAGCCACCGGGGAGCTGTTTTTT.

This chain links TRBV6-5 with TRBJ2-2; 8 nucleotides agree with TRBD2. Germline CDR1 and CDR2: MNHEY and SVGAGI. CDR3 length: 15 residues. The trim removed 4 bases at V and 3 bases at J, leaving 4 bases unmatched. For the CDR3, the DNA is TGTGCCAGCAGTTGGACTAGCTCATACACCGGGGAGCTGTTTTTT. Translated: CASSWTSSYTGELFF.

J is TRBJ1-1 and V is TRBV28, with D unclear. This CDR3 has 16 residues. V lost 8 bases and J 4 bases, leaving 23 bases between the germline ends. The V gene's germline CDR1 is MDHEN and CDR2 SYDVKM. CDR3 coding DNA: TGTGCCAGCGGACTTGGCGGGAGGGCTTTGACCACTGAAGCTTTCTTT. It is translated as CASGLGGRALTTEAFF.

The chain carries TRBV5-8 and TRBJ1-4, with D unclear. Trimming removed 7 bases from V and 4 bases from J, with 20 bases in between. The germline CDR1 and CDR2 sequences are SGHTS and YDEGEE. This CDR3 is built from 16 residues. The CDR3 coding sequence is TGTGCCAGCCCAGGAGGGTTTGGAGGGTTTAATGAAAAACTGTTTTTT. Residues: CASPGGFGGFNEKLFF.

CDR3 residues: CASMGQGGGNYGYTF. The CDR3 DNA reads TGTGCCAGCATGGGACAGGGGGGAGGTAACTATGGCTACACCTTC. The rearrangement uses TRBV6-5 and TRBJ1-2, with 11 positions matching TRBD1. Trimming took 7 bases from V and 1 from J; bases not matched to a gene: 5. Germline V gene lookup returns CDR1 MNHEY and CDR2 SVGAGI. The CDR3 covers 15 residues.

The chain employs TRBV27 and TRBJ1-5; a weak D match, TRBD1 (5 bases). CDR3 length equals 13 residues. The germline V gene encodes CDR1 MNHEY and CDR2 SMNVEV (reference sequence). V dropped 8 bases and J dropped 1 base, with 9 bases sitting between them. CDR3 amino acids: CASGGMSNQPQHF. In nucleotides, the CDR3 is TGTGCCAGCGGGGGGATGAGCAATCAGCCCCAGCATTTT.

CDR3 sequence: CGWGQGTDTQYF. CDR3 sequence (DNA): TGTGGATGGGGACAGGGGACAGATACGCAGTATTTT. The genes are TRBV27 and TRBJ2-3, with 10 bases lining up with TRBD1. The CDR3 spans 12 residues. In germline, CDR1 is MNHEY, CDR2 SMNVEV (reference sequence).

V gene TRBV11-2 combines with J gene TRBJ2-7; a possible D gene is TRBD1 (5 bases). The CDR3 contains 13 residues. Per the germline V gene, CDR1 is SGHAT and CDR2 is FQNNGV. Trimming left V 2 bases short and J 2 bases short, with 7 bases between. CDR3 residues: CASSLNRPYEQYF. CDR3 in DNA: TGTGCCAGCAGCTTAAACAGGCCCTACGAGCAGTACTTC.